One sample yielded the 6 T cell receptor beta chains listed below, sequenced in a study of blood T cell repertoires in COVID-19. TCRdb's copy holds only in-frame clones and misses some; the assay was immunoSEQ multiplex PCR. This sample has about 220,000 clones, with roughly 84% found just once. Sequencing input: peripheral blood. These receptors originate from a woman younger than 45 who had recovered from COVID-19.

The rearrangement joins TRBV6-2 or TRBV6-3 to TRBJ2-7, with no clear D. Germline V CDR1 and CDR2: MNHEY, SVGEGT. This CDR3 has 11 amino acids. Deletions cut 6 bases from V and 4 bases from J, with 7 bases between. CDR3 amino acids: CASSAAYEQYF. CDR3 sequence (DNA): TGTGCCAGCAGCGCGGCGTACGAGCAGTACTTC.

The CDR3 is CASSPTTGIYGYTF. The DNA of the CDR3 is TGTGCCAGCAGCCCAACGACAGGGATCTATGGCTACACCTTC. The V and J genes are TRBV9 and TRBJ1-2, with TRBD1 identical over 7 bases. The CDR3 covers 14 residues. Unmatched junction bases numbered 7, after V lost 4 bases and J lost 4 bases. Germline values: CDR1 SGDLS, CDR2 YYNGEE. Full variable domain (outside the CDR3, taken from reference TRBV9 and TRBJ1-2): DSGVTQTPKHLITATGQRVTLRCSPRSGDLSVYWYQQSLDQGLQFLIQYYNGEERAKGNILERFSAQQFPDLHSELNLSSLELGDSALYFCASSPTTGIYGYTFGSGTRLTVV.

This clone was seen a single time. This chain uses TRBV18 with TRBJ2-2, with TRBD1 identical over 10 bases. The CDR3 length is 16 residues. Germline assignment: CDR1 KGHSH and CDR2 LQKENI. Trimming removed 3 bases from V and 5 bases from J; junction bases left unmatched: 6. This CDR3 reads CASSPLTGGVTGELFF. In nucleotides, the CDR3 is TGTGCCAGCTCACCTCTGACAGGGGGCGTAACCGGGGAGCTGTTTTTT.

The chain couples TRBV9 to TRBJ2-3; D is unclear. The germline V gene encodes CDR1 SGDLS and CDR2 YYNGEE. This CDR3 is built from 14 residues. The V and J ends lost 4 bases and 4 bases respectively, with 13 bases between them. In nucleotides, the CDR3 is TGTGCCAGCAGCCCTCGACTGGCCCCAGATACGCAGTATTTT. It encodes CASSPRLAPDTQYF.

The chain couples TRBV25-1 to TRBJ2-1; a weak D match, TRBD1 (6 bases). The germline CDR1 and CDR2 sequences are MGHDK and SYGVNS. The V gene lost 4 bases and the J gene lost 4 bases, with 14 bases spanning the gap. The CDR3 sequence is 15 residues long. The CDR3 sequence: CASSGPTTGYNEQFF. CDR3 in DNA: TGTGCCAGCAGTGGTCCTACTACAGGGTACAATGAGCAGTTCTTC. Full variable domain (rest looked up from reference TRBV25-1 and TRBJ2-1): EADIYQTPRYLVIGTGKKITLECSQTMGHDKMYWYQQDPGMELHLIHYSYGVNSTEKGDLSSESTVSRIRTEHFPLTLESARPSHTSQYLCASSGPTTGYNEQFFGPGTRLTVL.

The gene calls are TRBV19 and TRBJ2-2; no definite D call. Germline CDR1 and CDR2: LNHDA and SQIVND (reference sequence). There are 15 residues in the CDR3. The V and J ends lost 5 bases and 4 bases respectively, with 14 bases between them. The CDR3 region is CASSAINSFTGELFF. In DNA form, the CDR3 reads TGTGCCAGTAGTGCTATCAACTCCTTCACCGGGGAGCTGTTTTTT.